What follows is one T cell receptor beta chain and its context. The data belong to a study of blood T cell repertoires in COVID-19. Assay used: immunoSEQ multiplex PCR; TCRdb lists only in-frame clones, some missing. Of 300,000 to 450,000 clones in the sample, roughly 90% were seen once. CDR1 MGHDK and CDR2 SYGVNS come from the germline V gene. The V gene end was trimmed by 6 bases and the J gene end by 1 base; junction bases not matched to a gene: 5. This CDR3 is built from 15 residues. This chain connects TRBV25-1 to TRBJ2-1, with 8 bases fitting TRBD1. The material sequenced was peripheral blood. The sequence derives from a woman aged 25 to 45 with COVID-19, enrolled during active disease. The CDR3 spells CASSQGARSYNEQFF. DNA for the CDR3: TGTGCCAGCAGCCAGGGGGCACGATCCTACAATGAGCAGTTCTTC. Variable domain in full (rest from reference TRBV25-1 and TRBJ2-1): EADIYQTPRYLVIGTGKKITLECSQTMGHDKMYWYQQDPGMELHLIHYSYGVNSTEKGDLSSESTVSRIRTEHFPLTLESARPSHTSQYLCASSQGARSYNEQFFGPGTRLTVL.